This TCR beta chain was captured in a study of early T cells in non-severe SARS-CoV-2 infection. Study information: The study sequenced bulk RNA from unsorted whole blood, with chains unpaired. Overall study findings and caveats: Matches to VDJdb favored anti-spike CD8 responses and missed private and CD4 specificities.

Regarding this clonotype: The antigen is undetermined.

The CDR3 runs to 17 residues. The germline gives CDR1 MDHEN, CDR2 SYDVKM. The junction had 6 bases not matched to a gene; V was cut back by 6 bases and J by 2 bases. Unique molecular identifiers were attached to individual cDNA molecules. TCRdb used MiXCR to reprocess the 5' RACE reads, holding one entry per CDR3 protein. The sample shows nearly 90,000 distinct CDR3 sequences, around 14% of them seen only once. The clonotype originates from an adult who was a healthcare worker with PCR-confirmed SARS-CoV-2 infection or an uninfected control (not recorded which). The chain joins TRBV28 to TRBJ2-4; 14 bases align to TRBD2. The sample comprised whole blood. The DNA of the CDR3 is TGTGCCAGCAGGGAGACTAGCGGGAGGGTCACCAAAAACATTCAGTACTTC. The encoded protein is CASRETSGRVTKNIQYF.